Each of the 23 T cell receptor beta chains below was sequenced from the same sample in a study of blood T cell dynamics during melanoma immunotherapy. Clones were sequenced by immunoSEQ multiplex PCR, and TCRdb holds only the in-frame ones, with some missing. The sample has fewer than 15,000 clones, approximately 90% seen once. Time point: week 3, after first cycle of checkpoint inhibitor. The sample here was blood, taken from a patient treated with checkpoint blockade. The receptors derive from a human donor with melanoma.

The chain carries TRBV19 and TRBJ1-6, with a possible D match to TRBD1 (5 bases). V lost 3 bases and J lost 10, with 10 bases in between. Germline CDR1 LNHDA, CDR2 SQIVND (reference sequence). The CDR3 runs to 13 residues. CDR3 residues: CASSIAGTSPLHF. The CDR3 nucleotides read TGTGCCAGTAGTATTGCAGGGACCTCACCCCTCCACTTT.

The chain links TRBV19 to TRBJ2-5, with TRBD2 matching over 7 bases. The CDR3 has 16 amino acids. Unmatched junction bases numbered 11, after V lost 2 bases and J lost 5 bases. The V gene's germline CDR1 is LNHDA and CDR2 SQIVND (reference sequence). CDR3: CASSIPPLAGVETQYF. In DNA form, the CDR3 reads TGTGCCAGTAGTATACCCCCCCTGGCGGGAGTGGAGACCCAGTACTTC. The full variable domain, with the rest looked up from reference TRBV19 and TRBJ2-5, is DGGITQSPKYLFRKEGQNVTLSCEQNLNHDAMYWYRQDPGQGLRLIYYSQIVNDFQKGDIAEGYSVSREKKESFPLTVTSAQKNPTAFYLCASSIPPLAGVETQYFGPGTRLLVL.

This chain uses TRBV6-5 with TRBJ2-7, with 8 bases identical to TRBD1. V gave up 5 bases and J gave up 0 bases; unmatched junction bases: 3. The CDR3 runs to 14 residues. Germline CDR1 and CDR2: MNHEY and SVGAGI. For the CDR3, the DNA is TGTGCCAGCAGTAGGACAGGGAGCTCCTACGAGCAGTACTTC. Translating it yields CASSRTGSSYEQYF.

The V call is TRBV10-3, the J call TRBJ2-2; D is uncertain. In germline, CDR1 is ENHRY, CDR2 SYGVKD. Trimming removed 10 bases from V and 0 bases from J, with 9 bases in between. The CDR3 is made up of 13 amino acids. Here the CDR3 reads CATSMANTGELFF. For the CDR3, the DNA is TGTGCCACTTCCATGGCGAACACCGGGGAGCTGTTTTTT.

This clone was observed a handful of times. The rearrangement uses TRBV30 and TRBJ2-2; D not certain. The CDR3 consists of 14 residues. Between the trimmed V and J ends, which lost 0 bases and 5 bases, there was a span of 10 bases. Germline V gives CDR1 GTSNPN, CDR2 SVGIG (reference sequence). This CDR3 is CAWSVQQETGELFF. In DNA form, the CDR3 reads TGTGCCTGGAGTGTACAGCAGGAGACCGGGGAGCTGTTTTTT.

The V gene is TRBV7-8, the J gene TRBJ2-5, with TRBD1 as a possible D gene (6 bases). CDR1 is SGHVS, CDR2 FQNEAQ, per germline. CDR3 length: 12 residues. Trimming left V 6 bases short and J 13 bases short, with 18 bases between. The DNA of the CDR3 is TGTGCCAGCAGTGAAACGACAGGCGGGTGGTACTTC. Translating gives CASSETTGGWYF.

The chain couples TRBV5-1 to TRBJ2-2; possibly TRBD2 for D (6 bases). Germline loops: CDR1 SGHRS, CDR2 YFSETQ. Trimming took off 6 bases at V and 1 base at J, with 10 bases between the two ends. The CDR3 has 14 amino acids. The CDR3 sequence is CASNVGGNTGELFF. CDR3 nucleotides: TGCGCCAGCAATGTGGGAGGGAACACCGGGGAGCTGTTTTTT.

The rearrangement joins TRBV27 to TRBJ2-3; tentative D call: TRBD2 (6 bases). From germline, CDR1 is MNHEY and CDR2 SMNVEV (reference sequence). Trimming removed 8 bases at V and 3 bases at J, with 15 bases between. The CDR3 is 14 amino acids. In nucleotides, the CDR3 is TGTGCCAGCGCGGAACCGGGACTTACAGATACGCAGTATTTT. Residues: CASAEPGLTDTQYF.

This CDR3 is CSVTAVSRADTQYF. CDR3 DNA: TGCAGCGTGACTGCGGTTTCGAGGGCAGATACGCAGTATTTT. The chain is built from TRBV29-1 and TRBJ2-3, with a possible D match to TRBD2 (5 bases). This CDR3 has 14 amino acids. Germline lookup yields CDR1 SQVTM and CDR2 ANQGSEA. V dropped 6 bases and J dropped 4 bases, with 17 bases sitting between them.

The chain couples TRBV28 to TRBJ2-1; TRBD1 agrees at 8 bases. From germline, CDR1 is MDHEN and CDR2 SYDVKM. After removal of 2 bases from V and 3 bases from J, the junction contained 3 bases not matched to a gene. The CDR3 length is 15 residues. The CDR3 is CASSLQGANYNEQFF. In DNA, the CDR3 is TGTGCCAGCAGTTTACAGGGGGCGAACTACAATGAGCAGTTCTTC.

CDR3 protein: CASSGPGMTDTQYF. The CDR3 region has the DNA TGTGCCAGCAGCGGACCAGGGATGACAGATACGCAGTATTTT. V is TRBV9 and J is TRBJ2-3; tentatively, D is TRBD1 (5 bases). The CDR3 loop spans 14 amino acids. Germline V gives CDR1 SGDLS, CDR2 YYNGEE. V was shortened by 3 bases and J by 3 bases, with 11 bases between the two germline ends. Variable domain in full (rest from reference TRBV9 and TRBJ2-3): DSGVTQTPKHLITATGQRVTLRCSPRSGDLSVYWYQQSLDQGLQFLIQYYNGEERAKGNILERFSAQQFPDLHSELNLSSLELGDSALYFCASSGPGMTDTQYFGPGTRLTVL.

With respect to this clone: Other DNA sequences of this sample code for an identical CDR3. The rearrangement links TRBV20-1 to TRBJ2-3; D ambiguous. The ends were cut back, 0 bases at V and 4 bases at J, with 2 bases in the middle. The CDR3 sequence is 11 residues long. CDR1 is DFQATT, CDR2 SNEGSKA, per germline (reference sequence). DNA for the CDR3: TGCAGTGCTAGAGACCCAGATACGCAGTATTTT. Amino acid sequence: CSARDPDTQYF.

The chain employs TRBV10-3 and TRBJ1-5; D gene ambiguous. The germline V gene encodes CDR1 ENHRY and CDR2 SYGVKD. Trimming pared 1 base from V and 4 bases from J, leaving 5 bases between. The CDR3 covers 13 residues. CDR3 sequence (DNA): TGTGCCATCAGTGAGTTCACGAATCAGCCCCAGCATTTT. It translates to CAISEFTNQPQHF.

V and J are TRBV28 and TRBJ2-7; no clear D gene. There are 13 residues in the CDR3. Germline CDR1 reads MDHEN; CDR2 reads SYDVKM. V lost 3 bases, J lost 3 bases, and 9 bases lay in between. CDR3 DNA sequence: TGTGCCAGCAGTTTTATTTATAGCTACGAGCAGTACTTC. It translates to CASSFIYSYEQYF.

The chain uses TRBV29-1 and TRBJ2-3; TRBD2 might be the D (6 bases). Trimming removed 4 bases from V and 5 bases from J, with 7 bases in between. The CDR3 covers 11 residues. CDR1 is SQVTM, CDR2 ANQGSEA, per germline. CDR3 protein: CSVVGGDTQYF. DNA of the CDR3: TGCAGCGTTGTGGGGGGAGATACGCAGTATTTT.

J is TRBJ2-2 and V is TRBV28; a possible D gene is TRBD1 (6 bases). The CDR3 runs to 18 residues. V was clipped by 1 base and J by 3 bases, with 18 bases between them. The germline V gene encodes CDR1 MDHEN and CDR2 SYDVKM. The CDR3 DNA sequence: TGTGCCAGCAGTTTATCATTACAGGGCTTTTCGCACACCGGGGAGCTGTTTTTT. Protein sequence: CASSLSLQGFSHTGELFF.

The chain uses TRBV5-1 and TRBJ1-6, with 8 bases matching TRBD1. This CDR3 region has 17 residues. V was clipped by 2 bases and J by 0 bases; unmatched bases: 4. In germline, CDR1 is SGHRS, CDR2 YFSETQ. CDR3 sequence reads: CASSFSGGGSYNSPLHF. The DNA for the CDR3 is TGCGCCAGCAGCTTTTCAGGGGGCGGCTCCTATAATTCACCCCTCCACTTT.

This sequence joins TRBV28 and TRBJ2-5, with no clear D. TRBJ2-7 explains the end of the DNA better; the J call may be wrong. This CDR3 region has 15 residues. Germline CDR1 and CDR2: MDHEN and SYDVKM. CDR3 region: CASSPDTSNSYEQYF. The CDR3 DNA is TGTGCCAGCAGCCCCGACACCTCCAACTCCTACGAGCAGTACTTC.

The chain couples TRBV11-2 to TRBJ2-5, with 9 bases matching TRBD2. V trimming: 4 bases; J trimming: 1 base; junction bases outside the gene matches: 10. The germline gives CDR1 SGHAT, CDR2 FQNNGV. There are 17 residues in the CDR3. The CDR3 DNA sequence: TGTGCCAGCAGCTCGCCCGGCACTAGCGGGCTCCAAGAGACCCAGTACTTC. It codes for CASSSPGTSGLQETQYF.

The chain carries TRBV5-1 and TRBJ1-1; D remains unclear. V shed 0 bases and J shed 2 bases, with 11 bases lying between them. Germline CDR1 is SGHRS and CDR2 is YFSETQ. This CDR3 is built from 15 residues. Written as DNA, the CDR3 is TGCGCCAGCAGCTTGGCTCCAGGCATCAACACTGAAGCTTTCTTT. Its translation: CASSLAPGINTEAFF.

The CDR3 reads CASSLRAGQSDEQYF. The CDR3 DNA follows: TGCGCCAGCAGCTTGCGTGCAGGGCAGTCAGACGAGCAGTACTTC. The rearrangement joins TRBV5-1 to TRBJ2-7; D possibly corresponds to TRBD1 (5 bases). Trimming removed 1 base from V and 5 bases from J, with 16 bases in between. Germline assignment: CDR1 SGHRS and CDR2 YFSETQ. The CDR3 spans 15 residues. The variable domain in full, with the rest retrieved from reference TRBV5-1 and TRBJ2-7, is KAGVTQTPRYLIKTRGQQVTLSCSPISGHRSVSWYQQTPGQGLQFLFEYFSETQRNKGNFPGRFSGRQFSNSRSEMNVSTLELGDSALYLCASSLRAGQSDEQYFGPGTRLTVT.

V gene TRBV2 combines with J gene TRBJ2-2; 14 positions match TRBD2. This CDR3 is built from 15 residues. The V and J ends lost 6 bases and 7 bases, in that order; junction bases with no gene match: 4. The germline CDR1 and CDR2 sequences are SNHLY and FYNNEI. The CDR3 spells CASRGTSGSIGELFF. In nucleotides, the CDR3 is TGTGCCAGCAGGGGGACTAGCGGGAGCATCGGGGAGCTGTTTTTT.

The CDR3 nucleotides are TGTGCCAGCAGCTACTCCGGGGAGCTGTTTTTT. It is translated as CASSYSGELFF. J is TRBJ2-2 and V is TRBV7-9, with D unclear. There are 11 residues in the CDR3. Per the germline V gene, CDR1 is SEHNR and CDR2 is FQNEAQ (reference sequence). The germline V and J ends were trimmed by 4 bases and 6 bases, with 3 bases remaining between them.